The 14 T cell receptor beta chains below all came from one sample that was sequenced in a study of blood T cell repertoires in COVID-19. The repertoire was sequenced with immunoSEQ multiplex PCR; TCRdb's copy has only in-frame clones and lacks some. The sample comprises some 100,000 clones, about 89% of which are singletons, and about 9.3% rests with the top ten. Sequencing was performed on peripheral blood. These receptors were collected from a man in his forties or fifties with acute or convalescent COVID-19.

The gene calls are TRBV29-1 and TRBJ2-7; possibly TRBD2 for D (5 bases). Germline V lookup: CDR1 SQVTM, CDR2 ANQGSEA. Trimming cost V 4 bases and J 3 bases, with 7 bases left between them. This CDR3 spans 11 amino acids. CDR3 amino acids: CSVGRDYEQYF. The CDR3 bases are TGCAGCGTTGGACGGGACTACGAGCAGTACTTC.

CDR3 sequence (DNA): TGTGCCAGCAGCTATAATGGGGCAAAGGGTCCGGAGACCCAGTACTTC. This encodes CASSYNGAKGPETQYF. The chain couples TRBV2 to TRBJ2-5, with D possibly being TRBD1 (5 bases). The CDR3 sequence is 16 residues long. V was pared by 6 bases and J by 5 bases, with 22 bases between. In germline, CDR1 is SNHLY, CDR2 FYNNEI.

The chain recombines TRBV11-3 with TRBJ2-2; D gene unclear. V was shortened by 5 bases and J by 0 bases, with 7 bases between the two germline ends. The germline V gene encodes CDR1 SGHNT and CDR2 YENEEA. This CDR3 comprises 14 residues. The CDR3 coding sequence is TGTGCCAGCAGCAGTCAGGCGAACACCGGGGAGCTGTTTTTT. Amino acids: CASSSQANTGELFF.

This sequence joins TRBV5-1 and TRBJ1-4, with a weak D call TRBD1 (5 bases). The CDR3 runs to 15 residues. Between the trimmed V and J ends, which lost 0 bases and 5 bases, there was a span of 11 bases. Germline-derived CDR1 and CDR2 are SGHRS and YFSETQ. CDR3: CASSLEGKGNEKLFF. The CDR3 coding sequence is TGCGCCAGCAGCTTGGAGGGTAAGGGGAATGAAAAACTGTTTTTT.

The chain combines TRBV11-2 with TRBJ1-6, with D perhaps TRBD1 (6 bases). The ends were cut back, 7 bases at V and 6 bases at J, with 13 bases in the middle. This CDR3 is 14 amino acids long. In germline, CDR1 is SGHAT, CDR2 FQNNGV. CDR3 DNA sequence: TGTGCCAGCAACACTGGACAGATTAATTCACCCCTCCACTTT. As protein: CASNTGQINSPLHF.

V is TRBV21-1 and J is TRBJ2-7; the table's D call, TRBD2, was not checked against the DNA. TRBV21-1 is labeled a pseudogene. This CDR3 contains 12 residues. Written as DNA, the CDR3 is TGCCACGGCGGGAACCCCTCCTACGAGCAGTACTTC. Its protein is CHGGNPSYEQYF.

The chain recombines TRBV7-9 with TRBJ2-5; D possibly corresponds to TRBD1 (5 bases). The CDR3 consists of 16 residues. CDR1 and CDR2 (germline): SEHNR, FQNEAQ (reference sequence). V lost 5 bases to trimming and J lost 3 bases, with 19 bases between them. The CDR3, as DNA: TGTGCCAGCAGCCTCCTGGGGCAGGTTAAGGAAGAGACCCAGTACTTC. It yields the protein CASSLLGQVKEETQYF.

The chain's CDR3 is CASSMARTEAFF. DNA for the CDR3: TGTGCCAGTAGTATGGCTCGCACTGAAGCTTTCTTT. The genes are TRBV19 and TRBJ1-1; D is unresolved. Per the germline V gene, CDR1 is LNHDA and CDR2 is SQIVND (reference sequence). CDR3 length equals 12 residues. Deletions cut 3 bases from V and 4 bases from J, with 6 bases between.

CDR3 protein: CATSEGRGAYNEQFF. CDR3 DNA: TGTGCCACCTCGGAGGGCAGGGGGGCCTACAATGAGCAGTTCTTC. The V and J genes are TRBV24-1 and TRBJ2-1; TRBD1 is a possible D gene (7 bases). CDR1 is KGHDR, CDR2 SFDVKD, per germline. V was clipped by 9 bases and J by 2 bases, with 16 bases between them. The CDR3 has 15 residues.

The chain recombines TRBV2 with TRBJ1-1; D is unresolved. Germline assignment: CDR1 SNHLY and CDR2 FYNNEI. The V end lost 5 bases, the J end lost 0 bases, and 10 bases lay between the germline ends. The CDR3 sequence is 14 residues long. The CDR3 DNA sequence: TGTGCCAGCAGTATGGAGGGTATGAACACTGAAGCTTTCTTT. This sequence encodes CASSMEGMNTEAFF. The full variable domain, with the rest looked up from reference TRBV2 and TRBJ1-1, is EPEVTQTPSHQVTQMGQEVILRCVPISNHLYFYWYRQILGQKVEFLVSFYNNEISEKSEIFDDQFSVERPDGSNFTLKIRSTKLEDSAMYFCASSMEGMNTEAFFGQGTRLTVV.

The rearrangement joins TRBV27 to TRBJ2-7; tentatively, D is TRBD2 (6 bases). The V end was cut by 5 bases, the J end by 4 bases, with 15 bases between. The germline CDR1 and CDR2 sequences are MNHEY and SMNVEV (reference sequence). The CDR3 runs to 14 residues. The CDR3 reads CASSRLGTSYEQYF. The DNA for the CDR3 is TGTGCCAGCAGTCGTCTAGGGACTTCATACGAGCAGTACTTC.

This clone showed up just a few times. V and J are TRBV7-9 and TRBJ2-5, with a tentative D call TRBD2 (6 bases). Germline assignment: CDR1 SEHNR and CDR2 FQNEAQ (reference sequence). Trimming removed 0 bases from V and 5 bases from J, with 10 bases in between. This CDR3 is built from 14 residues. The CDR3 nucleotides are TGTGCCAGCAGCTTAGCGCGGGGAGCGGAGACCCAGTACTTC. Translating it yields CASSLARGAETQYF.

The chain joins TRBV18 to TRBJ2-7, with 7 bases fitting TRBD1. The CDR3 is 14 residues long. The ends lost 5 bases at V and 2 bases at J; junction bases unmatched: 6. Germline CDR1 KGHSH, CDR2 LQKENI. The CDR3 loop reads CASSSGGVAYEQYF. As DNA, the CDR3 is TGTGCCAGCTCATCAGGGGGAGTAGCCTACGAGCAGTACTTC.

The rearrangement links TRBV6-5 to TRBJ1-2; 7 bases agree with TRBD1. The V and J ends lost 7 bases and 3 bases, in that order; junction bases with no gene match: 11. This CDR3 comprises 15 residues. Per the germline V gene, CDR1 is MNHEY and CDR2 is SVGAGI. CDR3 amino acids: CASTRQGSVDYGYTF. Written as DNA, the CDR3 is TGTGCCAGCACGCGACAGGGTTCCGTAGACTATGGCTACACCTTC.